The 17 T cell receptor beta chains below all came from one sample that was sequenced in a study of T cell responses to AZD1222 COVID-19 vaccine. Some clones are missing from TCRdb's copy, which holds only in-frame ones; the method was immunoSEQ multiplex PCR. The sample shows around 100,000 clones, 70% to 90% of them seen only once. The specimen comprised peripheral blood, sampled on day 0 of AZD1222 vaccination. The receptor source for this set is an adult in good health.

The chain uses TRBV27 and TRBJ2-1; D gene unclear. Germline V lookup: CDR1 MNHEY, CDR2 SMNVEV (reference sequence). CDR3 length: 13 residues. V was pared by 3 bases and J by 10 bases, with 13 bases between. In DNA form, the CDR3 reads TGTGCCAGCAGTTTTCAAGGTCGGACGGAGCAGTTCTTC. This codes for CASSFQGRTEQFF.

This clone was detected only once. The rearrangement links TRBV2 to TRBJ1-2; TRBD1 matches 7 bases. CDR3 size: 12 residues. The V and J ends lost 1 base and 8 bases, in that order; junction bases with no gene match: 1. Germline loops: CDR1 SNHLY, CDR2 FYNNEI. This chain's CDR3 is CASSEDRGGYTF. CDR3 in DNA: TGTGCCAGCAGTGAAGACAGGGGAGGCTACACCTTC.

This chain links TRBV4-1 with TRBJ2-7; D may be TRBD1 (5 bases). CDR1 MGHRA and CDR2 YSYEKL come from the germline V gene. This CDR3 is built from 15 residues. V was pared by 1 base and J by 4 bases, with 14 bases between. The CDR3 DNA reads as TGCGCCAGCAGCCAAGCGGAGTGGGGCGGATACGAGCAGTACTTC. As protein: CASSQAEWGGYEQYF.

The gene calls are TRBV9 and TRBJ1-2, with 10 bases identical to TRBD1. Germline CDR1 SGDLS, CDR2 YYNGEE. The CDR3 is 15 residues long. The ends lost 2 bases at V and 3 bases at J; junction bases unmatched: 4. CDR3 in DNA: TGTGCCAGCAGCGTCGGGACAGGGGAGGACTATGGCTACACCTTC. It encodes CASSVGTGEDYGYTF.

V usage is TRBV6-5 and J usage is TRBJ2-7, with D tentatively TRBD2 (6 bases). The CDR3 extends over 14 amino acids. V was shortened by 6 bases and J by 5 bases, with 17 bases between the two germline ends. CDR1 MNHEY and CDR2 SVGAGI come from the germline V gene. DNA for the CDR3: TGTGCCAGCAGGGCCCGGGAGATTCGTCACGAGCAGTACTTC. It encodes CASRAREIRHEQYF.

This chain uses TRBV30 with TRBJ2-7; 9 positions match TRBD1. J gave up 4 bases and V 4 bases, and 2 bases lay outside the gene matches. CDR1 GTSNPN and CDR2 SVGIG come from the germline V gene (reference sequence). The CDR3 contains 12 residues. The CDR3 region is CAWNRGPYEQYF. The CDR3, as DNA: TGTGCCTGGAACAGGGGGCCGTACGAGCAGTACTTC.

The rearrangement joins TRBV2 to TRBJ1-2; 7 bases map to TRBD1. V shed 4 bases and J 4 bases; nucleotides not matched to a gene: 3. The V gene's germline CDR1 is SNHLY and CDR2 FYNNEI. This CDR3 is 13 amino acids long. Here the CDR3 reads CASSGDRAYGYTF. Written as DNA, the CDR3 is TGTGCCAGCAGTGGAGACAGGGCCTATGGCTACACCTTC.

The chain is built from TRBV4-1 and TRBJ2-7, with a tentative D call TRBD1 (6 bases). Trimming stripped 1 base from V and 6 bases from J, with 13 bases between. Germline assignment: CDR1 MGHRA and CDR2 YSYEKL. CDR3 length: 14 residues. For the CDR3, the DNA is TGCGCCAGCAGCCAAGGAACAGGGTTGGGCGAGCAGTACTTC. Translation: CASSQGTGLGEQYF.

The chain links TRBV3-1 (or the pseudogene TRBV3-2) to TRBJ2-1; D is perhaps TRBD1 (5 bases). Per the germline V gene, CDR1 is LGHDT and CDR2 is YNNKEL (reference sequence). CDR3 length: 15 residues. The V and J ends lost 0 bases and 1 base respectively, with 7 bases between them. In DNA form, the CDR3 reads TGTGCCAGCAGCCAAGACGCAGGGTCCTACAATGAGCAGTTCTTC. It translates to CASSQDAGSYNEQFF.

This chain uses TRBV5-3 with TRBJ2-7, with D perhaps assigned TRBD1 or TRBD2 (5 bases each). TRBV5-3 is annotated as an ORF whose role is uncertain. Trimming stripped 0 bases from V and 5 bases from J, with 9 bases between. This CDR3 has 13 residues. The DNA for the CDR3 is TGTGCCAGAAGCTTGGGGGGGTCTGACGAGCAGTACTTC. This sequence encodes CARSLGGSDEQYF.

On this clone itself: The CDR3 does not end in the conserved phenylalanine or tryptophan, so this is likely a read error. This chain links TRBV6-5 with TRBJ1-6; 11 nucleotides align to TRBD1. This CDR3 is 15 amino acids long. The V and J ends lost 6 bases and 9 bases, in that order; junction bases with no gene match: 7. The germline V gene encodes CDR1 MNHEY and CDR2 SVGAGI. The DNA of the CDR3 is TGTGCCAGCAGATTAACCGGGACAGGGGGTTCACCCCTCCACCTT. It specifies CASRLTGTGGSPLHL.

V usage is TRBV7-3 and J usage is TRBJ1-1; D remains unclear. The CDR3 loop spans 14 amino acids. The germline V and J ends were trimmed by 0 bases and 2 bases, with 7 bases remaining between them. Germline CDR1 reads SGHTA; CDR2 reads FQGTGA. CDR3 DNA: TGTGCCAGCAGCTTAACGGCGATAAACACTGAAGCTTTCTTT. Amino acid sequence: CASSLTAINTEAFF.

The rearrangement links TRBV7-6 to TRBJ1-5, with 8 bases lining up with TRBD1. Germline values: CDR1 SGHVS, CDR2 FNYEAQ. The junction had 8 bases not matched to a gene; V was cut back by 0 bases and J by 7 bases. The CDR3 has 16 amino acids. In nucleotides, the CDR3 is TGTGCCAGCAGCTTAGCGGCAGGGGGCTCGGAACAGCCCCAGCATTTT. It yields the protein CASSLAAGGSEQPQHF. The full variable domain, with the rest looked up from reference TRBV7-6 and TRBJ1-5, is GAGVSQSPRYKVTKRGQDVALRCDPISGHVSLYWYRQALGQGPEFLTYFNYEAQQDKSGLPNDRFSAERPEGSISTLTIQRTEQRDSAMYRCASSLAAGGSEQPQHFGDGTRLSIL.

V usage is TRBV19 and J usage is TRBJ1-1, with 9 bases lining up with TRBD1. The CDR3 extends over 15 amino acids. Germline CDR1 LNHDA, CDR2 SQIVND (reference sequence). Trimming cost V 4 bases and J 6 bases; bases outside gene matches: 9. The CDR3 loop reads CASSKTGGRRPEAFF. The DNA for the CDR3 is TGTGCCAGTAGTAAGACAGGGGGGCGTAGACCTGAAGCTTTCTTT.

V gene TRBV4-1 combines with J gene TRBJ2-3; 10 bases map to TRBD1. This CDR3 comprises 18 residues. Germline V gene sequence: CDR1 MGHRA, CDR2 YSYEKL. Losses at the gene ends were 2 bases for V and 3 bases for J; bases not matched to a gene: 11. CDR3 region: CASSQRLPGQGFTDTQYF. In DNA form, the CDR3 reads TGCGCCAGCAGCCAAAGACTCCCGGGACAGGGGTTTACAGATACGCAGTATTTT.

CDR3 sequence (DNA): TGTGCCAGTAGGTCGGGACAGCCTAATTCACCCCTCCACTTT. Amino acid sequence: CASRSGQPNSPLHF. This chain links TRBV19 with TRBJ1-6; 7 bases are a match to TRBD1. V lost 6 bases and J lost 6; bases outside the gene matches: 5. The CDR3 is 14 residues long. CDR1 is LNHDA and CDR2 is SQIVND in the germline V gene (reference sequence).

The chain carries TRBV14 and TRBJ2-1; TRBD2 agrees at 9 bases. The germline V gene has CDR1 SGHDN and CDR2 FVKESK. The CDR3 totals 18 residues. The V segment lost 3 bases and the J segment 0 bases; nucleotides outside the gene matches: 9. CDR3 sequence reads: CASSHTHLTSGSYNEQFF. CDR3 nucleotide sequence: TGTGCCAGCAGCCATACTCATTTGACTAGCGGCTCCTACAATGAGCAGTTCTTC.